The T cell receptor (beta chain) under discussion was sequenced for a study of resident and recirculating memory T cells in vitiligo. Overall study: Whole samples, not sorted cells, were homogenized and used for genomic DNA extraction. General study points: Vitiligo lesions lacked a unique dominant clone, and clonality varied. Non-conserved TCRs across sites and patients suggested distinct clones per lesion.

Libraries were prepared by immunoSEQ multiplex PCR; TCRdb keeps only in-frame clonotypes and omits some of them. The sample contains roughly 42,000 clones, nearly 95% of which appear only once. CDR3 length: 12 residues. The germline CDR1 and CDR2 sequences are SGHTA and FQGNSA. The V end lost 4 bases, the J end lost 10 bases, and 11 bases lay between the germline ends. Turning to this clone: Its matching antigen is unknown.

Specimen: blood. The receptor was isolated from a male donor with vitiligo. This chain uses TRBV7-2 with TRBJ2-1; D call uncertain. CDR3 DNA sequence: TGTGCCAGCAGCTATAGAGGCAGCGAGCAGTTCTTC. This sequence encodes CASSYRGSEQFF.